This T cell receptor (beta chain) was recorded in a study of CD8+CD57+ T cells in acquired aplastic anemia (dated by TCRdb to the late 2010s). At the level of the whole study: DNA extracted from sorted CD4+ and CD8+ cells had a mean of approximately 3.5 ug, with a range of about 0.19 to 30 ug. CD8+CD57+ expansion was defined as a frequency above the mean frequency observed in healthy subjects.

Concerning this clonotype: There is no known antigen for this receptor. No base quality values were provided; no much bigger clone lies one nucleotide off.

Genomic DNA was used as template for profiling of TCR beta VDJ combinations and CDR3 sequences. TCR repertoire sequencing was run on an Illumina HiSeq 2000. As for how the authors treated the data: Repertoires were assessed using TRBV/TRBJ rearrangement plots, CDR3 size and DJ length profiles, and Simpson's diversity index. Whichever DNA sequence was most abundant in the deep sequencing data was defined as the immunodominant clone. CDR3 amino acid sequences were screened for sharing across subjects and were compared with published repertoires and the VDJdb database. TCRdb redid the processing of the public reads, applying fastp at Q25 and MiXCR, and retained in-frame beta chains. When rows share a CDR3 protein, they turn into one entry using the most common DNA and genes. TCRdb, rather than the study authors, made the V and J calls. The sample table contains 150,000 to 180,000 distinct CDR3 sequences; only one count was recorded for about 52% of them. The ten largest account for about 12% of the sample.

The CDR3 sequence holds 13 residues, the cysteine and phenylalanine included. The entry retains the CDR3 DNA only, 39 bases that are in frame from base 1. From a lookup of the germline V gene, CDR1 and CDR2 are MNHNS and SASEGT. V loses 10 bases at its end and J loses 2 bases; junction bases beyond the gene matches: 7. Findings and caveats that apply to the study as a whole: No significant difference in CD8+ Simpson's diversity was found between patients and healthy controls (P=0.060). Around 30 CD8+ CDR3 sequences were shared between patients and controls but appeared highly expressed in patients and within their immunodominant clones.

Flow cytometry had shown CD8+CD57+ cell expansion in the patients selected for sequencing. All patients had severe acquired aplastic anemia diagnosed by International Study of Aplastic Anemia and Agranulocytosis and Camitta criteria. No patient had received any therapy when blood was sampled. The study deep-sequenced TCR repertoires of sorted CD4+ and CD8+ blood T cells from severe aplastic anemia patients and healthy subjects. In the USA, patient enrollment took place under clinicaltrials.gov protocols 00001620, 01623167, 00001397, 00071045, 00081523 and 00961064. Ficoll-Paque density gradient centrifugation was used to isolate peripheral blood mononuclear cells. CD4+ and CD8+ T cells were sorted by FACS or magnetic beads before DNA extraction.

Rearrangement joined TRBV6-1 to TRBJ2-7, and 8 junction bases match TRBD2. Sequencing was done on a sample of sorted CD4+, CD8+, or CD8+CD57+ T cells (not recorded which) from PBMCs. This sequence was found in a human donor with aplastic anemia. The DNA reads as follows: TGTGCCACTAGCGGGCCCGCTACCTACGAGCAGTACTTC. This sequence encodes CATSGPATYEQYF.